The text below deals with one TCR beta chain. Its antigen is unknown. The lymph nodes were axillary draining lymph nodes from breast cancer patients. CDR3 length: 14 amino acids. Deletions cut 6 bases from V and 6 bases from J, with 20 bases between. The V gene's germline CDR1 is SQVTM and CDR2 ANQGSEA. TCRdb reprocessed the multiplex PCR reads via MiXCR and lists one record per CDR3 protein. The repertoire holds about 89,000 distinct CDR3 sequences, with roughly 30% as singletons. The data were obtained in a study of breast tumors, draining lymph nodes, adjacent tissues. Study-level findings and limits: Tumors had less TCR diversity than lymph nodes, more than nontumor tissue. Data fit most tumor T cells coming from lymph node, expanding in tumor. The lymph node origin of tumor T cells was framed as consistent with a hypothesis, not demonstrated.

The sequence derives from a female donor with breast cancer. Some clones in this sample may be carry-over from other donors' samples. V usage is TRBV29-1 and J usage is TRBJ1-2, with a possible D match to TRBD1 (6 bases). The sequenced sample consisted of axillary lymph node tissue. CDR3 loop: CSVELGQGHDGYTF. The CDR3 DNA reads as TGCAGCGTAGAGCTAGGTCAGGGGCACGATGGCTACACCTTC.